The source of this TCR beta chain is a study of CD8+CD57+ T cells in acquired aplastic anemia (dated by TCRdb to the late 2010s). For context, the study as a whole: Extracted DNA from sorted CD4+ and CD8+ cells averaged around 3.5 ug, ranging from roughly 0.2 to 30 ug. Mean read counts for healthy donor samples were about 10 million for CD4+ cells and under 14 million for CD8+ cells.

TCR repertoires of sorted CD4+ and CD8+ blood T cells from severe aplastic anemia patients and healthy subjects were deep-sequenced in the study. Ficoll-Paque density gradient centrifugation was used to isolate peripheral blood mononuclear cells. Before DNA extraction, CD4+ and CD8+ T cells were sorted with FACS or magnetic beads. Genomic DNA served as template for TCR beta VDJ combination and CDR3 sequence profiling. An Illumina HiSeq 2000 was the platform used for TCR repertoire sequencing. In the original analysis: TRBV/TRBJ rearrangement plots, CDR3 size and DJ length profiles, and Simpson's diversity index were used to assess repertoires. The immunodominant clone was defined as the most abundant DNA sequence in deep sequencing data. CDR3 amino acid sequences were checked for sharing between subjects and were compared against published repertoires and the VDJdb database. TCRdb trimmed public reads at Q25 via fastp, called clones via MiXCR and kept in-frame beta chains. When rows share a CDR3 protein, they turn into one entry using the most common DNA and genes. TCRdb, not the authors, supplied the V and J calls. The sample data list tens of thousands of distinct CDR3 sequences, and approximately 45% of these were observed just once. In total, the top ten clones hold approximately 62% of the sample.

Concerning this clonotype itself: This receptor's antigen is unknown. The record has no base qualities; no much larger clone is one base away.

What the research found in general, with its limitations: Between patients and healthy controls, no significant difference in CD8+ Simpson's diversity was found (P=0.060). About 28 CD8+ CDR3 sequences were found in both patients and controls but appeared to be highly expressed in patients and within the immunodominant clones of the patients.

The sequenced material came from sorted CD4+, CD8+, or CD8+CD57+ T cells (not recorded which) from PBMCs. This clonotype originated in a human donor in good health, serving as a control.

The DNA is as follows: TGTGCCAGCAGTGAACAGTTAGACACAGATACGCAGTATTTT. This encodes CASSEQLDTDTQYF. This receptor chain uses TRBV2 and TRBJ2-3; the D gene is unclear. Its CDR3 holds 14 amino acids, cysteine through phenylalanine. Only the CDR3 region is kept as DNA, spanning 42 bases read in frame from base 1. V gives up 2 bases and J gives up 2 bases, and the segment between their germline ends measures 8 bases. The germline V gene provides CDR1 SNHLY and CDR2 FYNNEI.